This entry lists 4 T cell receptor beta chains sequenced from one sample in a study of Ad26.COV2.S vaccination and SARS-CoV-2 variants. The assay was immunoSEQ multiplex PCR, and TCRdb's table has in-frame clones only and misses some. This table holds 400,000 to 450,000 clones, 75% to 95% found once. The treatment here: over 15 received Ad26.COV2.S at low or high dose, single or two shots; about 5 received placebo; per-sample allocation not given. Each sample was drawn 63 days after the first injection (of vaccine or placebo). Sequenced here: peripheral blood, sampled in a trial of Ad26.COV2.S vaccine versus placebo. The receptor set was obtained from a person aged 18-60 years who received the Ad26.COV2.S COVID-19 vaccine or a placebo.

The V gene is TRBV11-1, the J gene TRBJ1-2; possible D gene TRBD1, 6 bases. The CDR3 extends over 14 amino acids. Per the germline V gene, CDR1 is SGHAT and CDR2 is FQDESV (reference sequence). V lost 3 bases, J lost 7 bases, and 15 bases lay in between. The CDR3 bases are TGTGCCAGCAGCTTGAACCAGGGGTCGGGTGGCTACACCTTC. Residues: CASSLNQGSGGYTF.

J is TRBJ1-4 and V is TRBV19; the D gene is possibly TRBD1 (6 bases). Per the germline V gene, CDR1 is LNHDA and CDR2 is SQIVND (reference sequence). V shed 6 bases and J shed 3 bases, with 17 bases lying between them. The CDR3 is 16 residues long. CDR3 nucleotide sequence: TGTGCCAGTAGCCCGATACTACAGGGAGCTAATGAAAAACTGTTTTTT. It yields the protein CASSPILQGANEKLFF.

The rearrangement joins TRBV6-6 to TRBJ2-7, with 9 bases that match TRBD2. The CDR3 extends over 16 amino acids. The germline V gene encodes CDR1 MNHNY and CDR2 SVGAGI (reference sequence). After removal of 4 bases from V and 2 bases from J, the junction contained 9 bases not matched to a gene. As DNA, the CDR3 is TGTGCCAGCAGTTTAGGACTAGCGCTAGACCCCTACGAGCAGTACTTC. It yields the protein CASSLGLALDPYEQYF.

This chain joins TRBV2 and TRBJ2-3, with 7 bases fitting TRBD2. This CDR3 contains 14 residues. V lost 9 bases and J lost 4; bases outside the gene matches: 10. The germline V gene has CDR1 SNHLY and CDR2 FYNNEI. This CDR3 reads CASGAVGGPDTQYF. The DNA for the CDR3 is TGTGCCAGTGGGGCGGTGGGAGGGCCAGATACGCAGTATTTT.